This TCR beta chain emerged from a study of identical twins (dated by TCRdb to about 2016). Study-wide context: TCR alpha and beta repertoires from monozygotic twins, unrelated adults of various ages and cord blood were deep-sequenced to test whether fetal clonotypes persist. To rule out contamination, the twin experiments were replicated at different times with different library preparation protocols.

V is pared back by 5 bases and J by 0 bases, with 14 bases lying between the germline termini. The CDR3 runs 17 residues from the cysteine to the phenylalanine. Kept here is only the CDR3 DNA, which spans 51 bases and is read in frame from base 1. What the authors observed across the whole study: Zero-insertion analyses could be partly confounded by invariant T cells such as MAIT and iNKT, though diverse VJ usage argued against such confounding for most clonotypes. In beta out-of-frame sequences, excess twin sharing was weaker, because having fewer shared sequences lowered the signal-to-noise ratio. Recombination models systematically underestimated out-of-frame TCR alpha sharing in monozygotic twins but agreed with sharing between unrelated individuals. Abundant cord blood beta clonotypes had fewer insertions, young adult naive repertoires showed a similar but weaker trend, and memory repertoires showed no such trend. Because the same donors could not be followed over many years, the conclusions depended on cross-sectional statistical analysis. Compared with coincidental sharing between unrelated individuals, out-of-frame TCR alpha sequences shared between twins showed an excess of sequences with low generation probability.

Every donor was a healthy Caucasian. Three pairs of female monozygotic twins, all aged 18 to 29 years, were included in the twin cohort. Positive isolation kits from Invitrogen were used to isolate CD4+ and CD8+ T cell populations. The library came from 5' RACE. Sequencer: Illumina HiSeq 2000. A universal primer binding site was introduced by template switching, and a unique molecular identifier was present in the final cDNA, enabling accurate counting of TCR cDNA molecules. First-strand cDNA for TCR alpha and beta chains was synthesized from specific primers in the conserved constant-segment region. Each cDNA library was double barcoded, with a SMART-Mk sample barcode plus Illumina barcodes, to control for contamination. TruSeq adapter sequences, together with Illumina sample barcodes, were added in two successive PCR steps. The Illumina HiSeq platform was used with custom primers to sequence TCR alpha and beta cDNA libraries. The paper's data handling went like this. MiGEC processed the raw reads to extract unique molecular identifiers, while MiXCR was used to determine the CDR3 positions. For each individual, recombination models were inferred using an EM algorithm with the repgenHMM and IGoR tools. The tcR package in R was used for shared clonotype analysis, with sharing normalized by the product of cloneset sizes. To study raw recombination without the effects of thymic and clonal selection, out-of-frame nonproductive sequences were analyzed. TCRdb reran the public reads through fastp at Q25 and MiXCR, keeping productive beta chains. Entries that share a CDR3 protein sequence are merged under the most common genes and DNA. None of the V and J calls come from the authors' own analysis; TCRdb made them. Within this sample are fewer than 550,000 distinct CDR3 sequences, with roughly 15% of them counted one time only. The ten biggest clones cover 0.44% of the sample.

This clonotype has a handful of counts. No cognate antigen has been identified for it. Within one base of it there is no much larger clone, and no base qualities were kept. These sequences were also reported in another study, on yellow fever vaccine responses in identical twins. That second report states: According to the authors, the vaccine-induced T cell response in identical twins seemed to be partly convergent and partly specific to each individual. Focusing on identical twins, the study followed the T cell clones that responded to the vaccine, and did so with precision.

Input material: CD4+ T cells sorted from blood. This clonotype originated in a woman younger than 30 in good health. The chain uses TRBV12-3 or TRBV12-4 and TRBJ1-6, with the D gene call left open. The nucleotide sequence is given as TGTGCCAGCAGTCATTCGTACCTGAGCTCCTATAATTCACCCCTCCACTTT. This codes for CASSHSYLSSYNSPLHF.